The source of this T cell receptor (beta chain) is a study of T cell responses to AZD1222 COVID-19 vaccine. General study points: Mostly white British, mostly female donors; authors suggested clonal diversity may be underestimated. Sampling captured repertoires only after the peak T cell response. A rise in Spike-specific TCR breadth and depth followed two AZD1222 doses.

Clones were sequenced by immunoSEQ multiplex PCR, and TCRdb holds only the in-frame ones, with some missing. Here the sample spans about 140,000 clones, 91% being singletons. This CDR3 has 15 amino acids. V lost 1 base and J lost 0; bases outside the gene matches: 0. In germline, CDR1 is SGHTA, CDR2 FQGTGA. In regard to this clone: What it binds is not known.

This chain links TRBV7-3 with TRBJ2-1, with 7 positions matching TRBD2. The sequencing here drew on peripheral blood, taken 28 days after the second dose of the MenACWY control vaccine. This TCR derives from an adult who received the MenACWY meningococcal vaccine as a control. The CDR3 sequence is CASSLSGSSYNEQFF. DNA of the CDR3: TGTGCCAGCAGCTTAAGCGGGAGCTCCTACAATGAGCAGTTCTTC.